This entry lists 20 T cell receptor beta chains sequenced from one sample in a study of CD8+ T cells in alopecia areata. Extracted from the samples, RNA was reverse transcribed into cDNA to serve as the sequencing template. The assay was immunoSEQ multiplex PCR, and TCRdb's table has in-frame clones only and misses some. Among over 150,000 clones listed, 63% were seen once. This specimen consisted of CD4+ T cells sorted from blood, obtained at week 0. These receptor sequences come from a human donor with alopecia areata.

This chain links TRBV29-1 with TRBJ1-2; D ambiguous. The ends were cut back, 4 bases at V and 8 bases at J, with 8 bases in the middle. CDR1 and CDR2 from the germline V gene are SQVTM and ANQGSEA. The CDR3 has 10 amino acids. CDR3 sequence (DNA): TGCAGCGTTGGAGGGCACGGCTACACCTTC. Translated, it gives CSVGGHGYTF.

The chain couples TRBV30 to TRBJ1-2; unclear D gene. V dropped 0 bases and J dropped 6 bases, with 11 bases sitting between them. The CDR3 covers 13 residues. Germline V CDR1 and CDR2: GTSNPN, SVGIG (reference sequence). The CDR3 DNA reads as TGTGCCTGGAGTGTCTTGGGTAGGGATGGCTACACCTTC. Encoded protein: CAWSVLGRDGYTF.

This clone turned up a few times. The chain recombines TRBV11-3 with TRBJ2-3; D remains unclear. Germline CDR1 reads SGHNT; CDR2 reads YENEEA. V was clipped by 4 bases and J by 5 bases, with 10 bases between them. There are 13 residues in the CDR3. CDR3 DNA: TGTGCCAGCAGCTCCCCGTTGGTAGATACGCAGTATTTT. Translating gives CASSSPLVDTQYF.

This clone has more than one count but fewer than ten. The chain joins TRBV10-3 to TRBJ1-5; the D is unclear. CDR1 and CDR2 from the germline V gene are ENHRY and SYGVKD. The V and J ends lost 6 bases and 4 bases respectively, with 13 bases between them. The CDR3 consists of 14 residues. CDR3 coding DNA: TGTGCCATCAGAGACACCGGGCTGAATCAGCCCCAGCATTTT. Translating gives CAIRDTGLNQPQHF.

In its sample, this clone was seen once. The chain employs TRBV29-1 and TRBJ2-7; a possible D gene is TRBD1 (5 bases). Germline V gives CDR1 SQVTM, CDR2 ANQGSEA. Trimming cost V 4 bases and J 3 bases, with 19 bases left between them. The CDR3 runs 15 residues. This CDR3 is CSVGFVSRARYEQYF. The CDR3 region has the DNA TGCAGCGTTGGTTTCGTTAGCAGGGCCCGCTACGAGCAGTACTTC.

V usage is TRBV5-1 and J usage is TRBJ1-4; unclear D gene. The CDR3 has 15 residues. V was trimmed by 0 bases and J by 8 bases, leaving 14 bases between them. Germline values: CDR1 SGHRS, CDR2 YFSETQ. The CDR3 DNA reads as TGCGCCAGCAGCTTGGCCCATAGGGTTGGGGAAAAACTGTTTTTT. Encoded protein: CASSLAHRVGEKLFF.

The chain couples TRBV6-1 to TRBJ1-6, with 8 positions matching TRBD1. This CDR3 is 15 amino acids long. Germline V gene lookup returns CDR1 MNHNS and CDR2 SASEGT. J gave up 8 bases and V 4 bases, and 7 bases lay outside the gene matches. The CDR3 region has the DNA TGTGCCAGCAGTGTTACCGGGACAGGCGATTCACCCCTCCACTTT. Its protein is CASSVTGTGDSPLHF.

This chain joins TRBV30 and TRBJ1-2; D is perhaps TRBD1 (5 bases). Trimming stripped 0 bases from V and 4 bases from J, with 15 bases between. The CDR3 runs 15 residues. From germline, CDR1 is GTSNPN and CDR2 SVGIG (reference sequence). The CDR3 region is CAWSVPGTIAYGYTF. CDR3 coding DNA: TGTGCCTGGAGTGTACCAGGGACTATTGCCTATGGCTACACCTTC.

The rearrangement links TRBV5-1 to TRBJ2-1; D possibly corresponds to TRBD2 (6 bases). Germline values: CDR1 SGHRS, CDR2 YFSETQ. This CDR3 contains 14 residues. V lost 3 bases, J lost 4 bases, and 11 bases lay in between. CDR3: CASSSTSMYNEQFF. CDR3 DNA sequence: TGCGCCAGCAGCTCGACTAGTATGTACAATGAGCAGTTCTTC. Full variable domain (outside the CDR3, taken from reference TRBV5-1 and TRBJ2-1): KAGVTQTPRYLIKTRGQQVTLSCSPISGHRSVSWYQQTPGQGLQFLFEYFSETQRNKGNFPGRFSGRQFSNSRSEMNVSTLELGDSALYLCASSSTSMYNEQFFGPGTRLTVL.

Worth noting for this clone: At the DNA level, this CDR3 is encoded by other sequences in the same sample as well. The chain carries TRBV29-1 and TRBJ2-6; D is undetermined. There are 12 residues in the CDR3. The V gene lost 3 bases and the J gene lost 4 bases, with 4 bases spanning the gap. Germline-derived CDR1 and CDR2 are SQVTM and ANQGSEA. CDR3 bases: TGCAGCGTTGACCCCGGGGCCAACGTCCTGACTTTC. It codes for CSVDPGANVLTF.

This sequence joins TRBV7-2 and TRBJ1-2; D possibly corresponds to TRBD1 (6 bases). The V gene lost 3 bases and the J gene lost 5 bases, with 16 bases spanning the gap. Germline V CDR1 and CDR2: SGHTA, FQGNSA. The CDR3 is 15 residues long. CDR3 bases: TGTGCCAGCAGCTTGGACAATAGGGGGGCATATGGCTACACCTTC. It is translated as CASSLDNRGAYGYTF.

Only a few counts were recorded for this clone. This chain links TRBV18 with TRBJ2-5; either TRBD1 or TRBD2 may fit D (5 bases each). V was cut by 4 bases and J by 3 bases, with 9 bases left in between. The CDR3 is 13 amino acids. CDR1 KGHSH and CDR2 LQKENI come from the germline V gene. This chain's CDR3 is CASSRGSEETQYF. The DNA of the CDR3 is TGTGCCAGCTCACGGGGGTCGGAAGAGACCCAGTACTTC.

This clone is a singleton in its sample. This chain uses TRBV29-1 with TRBJ1-1; TRBD1 agrees at 7 bases. The V segment lost 5 bases and the J segment 2 bases; nucleotides outside the gene matches: 14. The CDR3 has 16 residues. CDR1 is SQVTM, CDR2 ANQGSEA, per germline. CDR3 sequence: CSVQGQPIQGNTEAFF. CDR3 bases: TGCAGCGTTCAGGGACAGCCCATTCAAGGAAACACTGAAGCTTTCTTT. The full variable domain, in which reference TRBV29-1 and TRBJ1-1 provide the parts outside the CDR3, is SAVISQKPSRDICQRGTSLTIQCQVDSQVTMMFWYRQQPGQSLTLIATANQGSEATYESGFVIDKFPISRPNLTFSTLTVSNMSPEDSSIYLCSVQGQPIQGNTEAFFGQGTRLTVV.

This clone was observed a few times. V gene TRBV2 combines with J gene TRBJ2-5; the match to TRBD1 covers 8 bases. The ends lost 5 bases at V and 6 bases at J; junction bases unmatched: 8. Germline V gives CDR1 SNHLY, CDR2 FYNNEI. The CDR3 length is 14 residues. CDR3 DNA sequence: TGTGCCAGCAGTCCCCAGACAGGGGCGAAGACCCAGTACTTC. Its protein is CASSPQTGAKTQYF.

The chain employs TRBV15 and TRBJ2-7, with 11 nucleotides matching TRBD1. Trimming removed 0 bases from V and 7 bases from J; junction bases left unmatched: 8. Germline CDR1 LNHNV, CDR2 YYDKDF (reference sequence). The CDR3 has 16 residues. The CDR3 DNA reads as TGTGCCACCAGCAGAGACGTCCCGGGACAGGGGGGAGAGCAGTACTTC. This codes for CATSRDVPGQGGEQYF.

The chain uses TRBV14 and TRBJ1-1; 7 positions agree with TRBD1. Germline lookup yields CDR1 SGHDN and CDR2 FVKESK. This CDR3 comprises 13 residues. V shed 1 base and J 11 bases; nucleotides not matched to a gene: 7. DNA for the CDR3: TGTGCCAGCAGCCAAGGACAGGGACCCCGTGCTTTCTTT. Translating it yields CASSQGQGPRAFF. Using reference TRBV14 and TRBJ1-1 for the parts outside the CDR3, the full variable domain is EAGVTQFPSHSVIEKGQTVTLRCDPISGHDNLYWYRRVMGKEIKFLLHFVKESKQDESGMPNNRFLAERTGGTYSTLKVQPAELEDSGVYFCASSQGQGPRAFFGQGTRLTVV.

This clone occurred a few times. The gene calls are TRBV4-2 and TRBJ2-1; 9 positions agree with TRBD2. The CDR3 is 15 residues long. Per the germline V gene, CDR1 is LGHNA and CDR2 is YNFKEQ. The J segment lost 4 bases and the V segment lost 1 base, leaving 2 bases of the junction unmatched. The CDR3 sequence is CASSQVAGVYNEQFF. The DNA for the CDR3 is TGTGCCAGCAGCCAAGTAGCGGGGGTTTACAATGAGCAGTTCTTC.

This chain connects TRBV29-1 to TRBJ2-3; 7 bases are shared with TRBD1. The CDR3 spans 15 residues. The germline gives CDR1 SQVTM, CDR2 ANQGSEA. V lost 3 bases, J lost 2 bases, and 8 bases stayed unmatched. The CDR3 DNA follows: TGCAGCGTTGACCGGGGACAGTCCTACACAGATACGCAGTATTTT. Translating it yields CSVDRGQSYTDTQYF.

This chain links TRBV27 with TRBJ2-7; TRBD1 matches 10 bases. Germline CDR1 is MNHEY and CDR2 is SMNVEV (reference sequence). This CDR3 is 14 amino acids long. Trimming cost V 6 bases and J 2 bases; bases outside gene matches: 4. CDR3 DNA sequence: TGTGCCAGCAGCGCAGACAGGGGGCCCTACGAGCAGTACTTC. It specifies CASSADRGPYEQYF.

CDR3 coding DNA: TGTGCCTGCCAAACGGGGTACAGGTACTTC. It yields the protein CACQTGYRYF. The genes are TRBV30 and TRBJ2-7; tentative D call: TRBD2 (5 bases). Trimming removed 6 bases at V and 12 bases at J, with 15 bases between. Germline V CDR1 and CDR2: GTSNPN, SVGIG (reference sequence). The CDR3 is 10 amino acids.